This is a list of T cell receptor beta chains from one sample in a study of OX40 agonist ivuxolimab in advanced cancers. Sequencing was performed with immunoSEQ multiplex PCR; in TCRdb, only in-frame clones are kept and a portion is missing. Among approximately 130,000 clones listed, more than 85% were seen once. Sequences were derived from CD4+ or CD8+ T cells sorted from blood, sampled in a trial of the OX40 agonist ivuxolimab. The receptors stem from an adult with an advanced solid tumor such as melanoma, head and neck, liver or kidney cancer. Each CDR3 is given with its conserved first and last residue. D genes are given only for firm matches.

V	J	D	DNA	CDR3
TRBV6-1	TRBJ2-7	NA	TGTGCCAGCTGCCCCGGACAGTCTCGCGAGCAGTACTTC	CASCPGQSREQYF
TRBV7-9	TRBJ1-2	NA	TGTGCCAGCAGCATAACAGGGAAAGGTGACTATGGCTACACCTTC	CASSITGKGDYGYTF
TRBV7-9	TRBJ2-3	NA	TGTGCCAGCTCCCAGGGAGGAAGAGCGGGAGATACGCAGTATTTT	CASSQGGRAGDTQYF
TRBV28	TRBJ1-4	NA	TGTGCCAGCAGTGCCCCCCCCAGTAATGAAAAACTGTTTTTT	CASSAPPSNEKLFF
TRBV29-1	TRBJ1-3	NA	TGCAGCGCCTCTAACAGGGCTGGAAACACCATATATTTT	CSASNRAGNTIYF
TRBV11-2	TRBJ2-5	NA	TGTGCCAGCGGGGGGGGGCGCAGCTCGGAGACCCAGTACTTC	CASGGGRSSETQYF
TRBV18	TRBJ1-6	NA	TGTGCCAGCTCACAGGGACGGCCGGGGACACCCCTCCACTTT	CASSQGRPGTPLHF
TRBV7-2	TRBJ2-1	NA	TGTGCCAGCAGCCCACTGAGGGGTACCTACAATGAGCAGTTCTTC	CASSPLRGTYNEQFF
TRBV6-5	TRBJ1-2	TRBD1	TGTGCCAGCAGCTCGGACAGGCGTAACTATGGCTACACCTTC	CASSSDRRNYGYTF
TRBV7-2	TRBJ2-3	TRBD2	TGTGCCAGCAGCTTAGGGACTAGCGGGATAGGGCAGTATTTT	CASSLGTSGIGQYF
TRBV5-3	TRBJ2-5	NA	TGTGCCAGAAGCTTGGCCGGCAAGCAAGAGACCCAGTACTTC	CARSLAGKQETQYF
TRBV19	TRBJ1-5	NA	TGTGCCAGTAGTTTGGCACTTAGCAATCAGCCCCAGCATTTT	CASSLALSNQPQHF
TRBV5-1	TRBJ2-3	NA	TGCGCCAGCAGCTTGGCCGGACCGGGAGCGGCAGATACGCAGTATTTT	CASSLAGPGAADTQYF